This note documents a single T cell receptor (beta chain) sequence. No antigen is known for it. The source of the sample is a study of T cell repertoires in cytomegalovirus infection. TCRdb fed the reads into MiXCR, producing one record per CDR3 protein. The sample yields about 740,000 distinct CDR3 sequences, less than 40% seen once. Study-wide results and limits: CMV-specific HLA-C-restricted TCR beta clonotypes dominated the ex vivo response. Accumulated public TCR beta family frequency recognized individuals carrying CMV together with the relevant HLA.

What was sequenced was PBMCs. This sequence was found in a human donor in good health (CMV status not recorded). Some clones in this sample may be carry-over from other donors' samples.

The CDR3 region is CASSSKVADTQYF. In nucleotides, the CDR3 is TGTGCCAGCAGCTCTAAAGTTGCAGATACGCAGTATTTT. The chain combines TRBV7-9 with TRBJ2-3; the D is unclear. There are 13 residues in the CDR3. The V gene lost 4 bases and the J gene lost 4 bases, with 9 bases spanning the gap. Germline CDR1 and CDR2: SEHNR and FQNEAQ (reference sequence).